This entry describes one T cell receptor beta chain. Its antigen is currently unknown. This sample is drawn from a study of regulatory T cells in long-lasting Graves disease. General observations from the study: Persistent cases of Graves' showed reduced TCR diversity relative to newly diagnosed patients.

As to time point: persistent/refractory GD, antithyroid drugs over 5 years with positive TRAb. PBMCs were the source of the RNA used for TCR sequencing. A blood draw put about 9 milliliters of peripheral blood into EDTA tubes. Construction of the TCR beta libraries employed iRepertoire HTBI primers in conjunction with Arm-PCR of CDR3 regions. In TCRdb, the multiplex PCR reads were re-called with MiXCR into one record per CDR3 protein. The sample lists 360,000 or so distinct CDR3 sequences, roughly 20% occurring once. Sequencing was performed on peripheral blood mononuclear cells (PBMCs), taken when the disease was refractory, from a patient treated with antithyroid drugs. This receptor was identified in a woman aged 40 to 50 with Graves disease.

In DNA, the CDR3 is TGTGCCAGCAGCCAAACTAGCTTCGGTTACTACGAGCAGTACTTC. Amino acids: CASSQTSFGYYEQYF. J is TRBJ2-7 and V is TRBV11-2; D is perhaps TRBD2 (6 bases). V lost 5 bases to trimming and J lost 3 bases, with 17 bases between them. CDR3 size: 15 residues. CDR1 and CDR2 (germline): SGHAT, FQNNGV.